The rows below give T cell receptor beta chains drawn from one sample of a study of T cell changes during pregnancy in multiple sclerosis. Measured with immunoSEQ multiplex PCR; TCRdb has only the in-frame clones, and not every one. The sample lists more than 80,000 clones, less than 95% occurring once. Sequences were derived from peripheral blood, sampled before pregnancy. These receptors all stem from a female donor with multiple sclerosis, enrolled in a pregnancy study. Both conserved end residues are part of each CDR3. Each record gives: clone size, D gene, V gene, J gene, CDR3 protein, CDR3 DNA. A D gene is named only where the DNA matches it firmly. Some rows have no size entry. The others give once, few or many, or a class for an expanded clone.

clone size: -
D gene: TRBD1
V gene: TRBV11-2
J gene: TRBJ2-3
CDR3 protein: CASSLAGGLDTQYF
CDR3 DNA: TGTGCCAGCAGCTTAGCAGGGGGTTTGGATACGCAGTATTTT

clone size: once
D gene: -
V gene: TRBV7-8
J gene: TRBJ1-3
CDR3 protein: CASSLERVTGNTIYF
CDR3 DNA: TGTGCCAGCAGCTTAGAGCGGGTAACTGGAAACACCATATATTTT

clone size: -
D gene: TRBD1
V gene: TRBV9
J gene: TRBJ1-1
CDR3 protein: CASSVVQGAYTEAFF
CDR3 DNA: TGTGCCAGCAGCGTAGTGCAGGGGGCCTACACTGAAGCTTTCTTT

clone size: -
D gene: TRBD2
V gene: TRBV7-8
J gene: TRBJ2-7
CDR3 protein: CASSLGGTSGTHILSSYEQYF
CDR3 DNA: TGTGCCAGCAGCTTAGGGGGGACTAGCGGGACCCACATTCTAAGCTCCTACGAGCAGTACTTC

clone size: few
D gene: TRBD1
V gene: TRBV9
J gene: TRBJ1-3
CDR3 protein: CASSVATGQGTAGNTIYF
CDR3 DNA: TGTGCCAGCAGCGTAGCCACAGGACAGGGAACCGCTGGAAACACCATATATTTT

clone size: -
D gene: -
V gene: TRBV7-9
J gene: TRBJ1-1
CDR3 protein: CASSLSGPREAFF
CDR3 DNA: TGTGCCAGCAGCTTATCAGGGCCAAGGGAAGCTTTCTTT

clone size: -
D gene: TRBD1
V gene: TRBV6-1
J gene: TRBJ1-1
CDR3 protein: CASSPRTGSTEAFF
CDR3 DNA: TGTGCCAGCAGTCCCCGGACAGGGAGCACTGAAGCTTTCTTT

clone size: -
D gene: -
V gene: TRBV10-3
J gene: TRBJ2-5
CDR3 protein: CAISGSNAEETQYF
CDR3 DNA: TGTGCCATCAGTGGGAGTAACGCTGAGGAGACCCAGTACTTC

clone size: few
D gene: TRBD2
V gene: TRBV19
J gene: TRBJ2-2
CDR3 protein: CASSPGLGRAGELFF
CDR3 DNA: TGTGCCAGTAGTCCAGGACTAGGTCGCGCCGGGGAGCTGTTTTTT

clone size: -
D gene: -
V gene: TRBV7-9
J gene: TRBJ1-3
CDR3 protein: CASSIPQREAAGNTIYF
CDR3 DNA: TGTGCCAGCAGCATACCCCAGCGAGAGGCAGCTGGAAACACCATATATTTT

clone size: -
D gene: TRBD1
V gene: TRBV6-5
J gene: TRBJ2-7
CDR3 protein: CASRIYVGDRGEQYF
CDR3 DNA: TGTGCCAGCAGGATTTACGTGGGGGACAGGGGCGAGCAGTACTTC

clone size: once
D gene: TRBD1
V gene: TRBV19
J gene: TRBJ2-7
CDR3 protein: CASSIVGGSTVAYEQYF
CDR3 DNA: TGTGCCAGTAGTATTGTAGGGGGCTCCACGGTGGCCTACGAGCAGTACTTC

clone size: -
D gene: -
V gene: TRBV5-1
J gene: TRBJ1-1
CDR3 protein: CASSLVVNTEAFF
CDR3 DNA: TGCGCCAGCAGCTTGGTCGTGAACACTGAAGCTTTCTTT

clone size: -
D gene: -
V gene: TRBV7-3
J gene: TRBJ1-2
CDR3 protein: CATKPLGEDYGYTF
CDR3 DNA: TGTGCCACAAAACCACTCGGGGAGGACTATGGCTACACCTTC

clone size: -
D gene: -
V gene: TRBV11-2
J gene: TRBJ1-2
CDR3 protein: CASSLDQGYYGYTF
CDR3 DNA: TGTGCCAGCAGCCTGGACCAGGGATACTATGGCTACACCTTC

clone size: -
D gene: -
V gene: TRBV5-1
J gene: TRBJ2-3
CDR3 protein: CASSFGGTDTQYF
CDR3 DNA: TGCGCCAGCAGCTTCGGGGGAACAGATACGCAGTATTTT

clone size: -
D gene: -
V gene: TRBV2
J gene: TRBJ1-5
CDR3 protein: CASSERQGLQPQHF
CDR3 DNA: TGTGCCAGCAGTGAGCGTCAGGGGCTTCAGCCCCAGCATTTT

clone size: -
D gene: TRBD1
V gene: TRBV30
J gene: TRBJ1-5
CDR3 protein: CAWSVGGLIGGRLESNQPQHF
CDR3 DNA: TGTGCCTGGAGTGTAGGGGGCCTAATAGGGGGTCGCCTCGAGAGCAATCAGCCCCAGCATTTT

clone size: -
D gene: -
V gene: TRBV7-9
J gene: TRBJ2-7
CDR3 protein: CASSITSNSYEQYF
CDR3 DNA: TGTGCCAGCAGCATCACTAGCAACTCCTACGAGCAGTACTTC

clone size: -
D gene: -
V gene: TRBV20-1
J gene: TRBJ2-5
CDR3 protein: CSAVGGETQYF
CDR3 DNA: TGCAGTGCTGTCGGGGGAGAGACCCAGTACTTC

clone size: once
D gene: -
V gene: TRBV5-1
J gene: TRBJ2-5
CDR3 protein: CASSLGQGGGETQYF
CDR3 DNA: TGCGCCAGCAGCTTGGGGCAGGGGGGAGGAGAGACCCAGTACTTC

clone size: -
D gene: TRBD1
V gene: TRBV27
J gene: TRBJ1-2
CDR3 protein: CASSPNRGSYGYTF
CDR3 DNA: TGTGCCAGCAGTCCTAACAGGGGTAGCTATGGCTACACCTTC

clone size: -
D gene: -
V gene: TRBV6-6
J gene: TRBJ2-2
CDR3 protein: CASSYQATGELFF
CDR3 DNA: TGTGCCAGCAGTTATCAAGCCACCGGGGAGCTGTTTTTT

clone size: once
D gene: TRBD2
V gene: TRBV7-9
J gene: TRBJ2-2
CDR3 protein: CAVHKRDLRAGELFF
CDR3 DNA: TGTGCCGTACATAAGCGGGACCTAAGGGCCGGGGAGCTGTTTTTT

clone size: -
D gene: TRBD1
V gene: TRBV7-2
J gene: TRBJ2-1
CDR3 protein: CASSRDRQSYNEQFF
CDR3 DNA: TGTGCCAGCAGTAGGGACAGGCAATCCTACAATGAGCAGTTCTTC

clone size: -
D gene: -
V gene: TRBV6-4
J gene: TRBJ1-1
CDR3 protein: CASSRTEENTEAFF
CDR3 DNA: TGTGCCAGCAGCCGGACAGAGGAGAACACTGAAGCTTTCTTT

clone size: -
D gene: TRBD2
V gene: TRBV11-2
J gene: TRBJ2-7
CDR3 protein: CASSLVAGAYEQYF
CDR3 DNA: TGTGCCAGCAGCTTAGTAGCGGGTGCCTACGAGCAGTACTTC

clone size: -
D gene: TRBD1
V gene: TRBV6-1
J gene: TRBJ2-7
CDR3 protein: CASSPKHRGLYEQYF
CDR3 DNA: TGTGCCAGCAGTCCAAAACACAGGGGGCTATACGAGCAGTACTTC

clone size: once
D gene: TRBD1
V gene: TRBV5-5
J gene: TRBJ2-5
CDR3 protein: CASSTDRGRKRETQYF
CDR3 DNA: TGTGCCAGCAGCACCGACAGGGGGCGAAAACGAGAGACCCAGTACTTC

clone size: few
D gene: -
V gene: TRBV7-8
J gene: TRBJ2-7
CDR3 protein: CASSFDVRQTYEQYF
CDR3 DNA: TGTGCCAGCAGCTTTGATGTCAGGCAGACCTACGAGCAGTACTTC

clone size: -
D gene: -
V gene: TRBV6-6
J gene: TRBJ2-7
CDR3 protein: CASSQTASYEQYF
CDR3 DNA: TGTGCCAGCAGCCAAACTGCTAGCTACGAGCAGTACTTC

clone size: once
D gene: TRBD2
V gene: TRBV7-6
J gene: TRBJ2-1
CDR3 protein: CASSPPPAGTAGEQFF
CDR3 DNA: TGTGCCAGCAGCCCCCCCCCAGCGGGGACGGCGGGTGAGCAGTTCTTC

clone size: -
D gene: -
V gene: TRBV19
J gene: TRBJ1-3
CDR3 protein: CASSNATLHSGNTIYF
CDR3 DNA: TGTGCCAGTAGTAACGCGACACTCCACTCTGGAAACACCATATATTTT

clone size: -
D gene: -
V gene: TRBV11-2
J gene: TRBJ2-1
CDR3 protein: CALRDWTANGNEQFF
CDR3 DNA: TGTGCCTTACGAGACTGGACAGCCAATGGCAATGAGCAGTTCTTC

clone size: -
D gene: -
V gene: TRBV30
J gene: TRBJ2-1
CDR3 protein: CAWRSIGTRNNEQFF
CDR3 DNA: TGTGCCTGGAGGTCAATCGGGACTCGCAACAATGAGCAGTTCTTC

clone size: -
D gene: TRBD2
V gene: TRBV9
J gene: TRBJ2-1
CDR3 protein: CASSVYPAGGYNEQFF
CDR3 DNA: TGTGCCAGCAGCGTATATCCAGCGGGAGGGTACAATGAGCAGTTCTTC

clone size: -
D gene: -
V gene: TRBV2
J gene: TRBJ1-2
CDR3 protein: CASSESVRGSYGYTF
CDR3 DNA: TGTGCCAGCAGTGAATCCGTCAGGGGCTCCTATGGCTACACCTTC

clone size: -
D gene: TRBD1
V gene: TRBV29-1
J gene: TRBJ1-1
CDR3 protein: CSVQRGTGGTEAFF
CDR3 DNA: TGCAGCGTTCAACGGGGTACAGGGGGTACTGAAGCTTTCTTT

clone size: -
D gene: TRBD2
V gene: TRBV6-4
J gene: TRBJ2-2
CDR3 protein: CASSDSGGAGELFF
CDR3 DNA: TGTGCCAGCAGTGACAGCGGGGGGGCCGGGGAGCTGTTTTTT

clone size: -
D gene: -
V gene: TRBV7-9
J gene: TRBJ1-2
CDR3 protein: CASSPSANYGYTF
CDR3 DNA: TGTGCCAGCAGCCCCTCAGCTAACTATGGCTACACCTTC

clone size: -
D gene: TRBD2
V gene: TRBV7-9
J gene: TRBJ2-2
CDR3 protein: CASSSGLAGGPGELFF
CDR3 DNA: TGTGCCAGCAGCTCGGGACTAGCGGGGGGCCCCGGGGAGCTGTTTTTT

clone size: -
D gene: -
V gene: TRBV5-5
J gene: TRBJ1-5
CDR3 protein: CASSLEAGNQPQHF
CDR3 DNA: TGTGCCAGCAGCTTGGAGGCGGGAAATCAGCCCCAGCATTTT

clone size: -
D gene: -
V gene: TRBV2
J gene: TRBJ2-3
CDR3 protein: CASSEALYSPDTQYF
CDR3 DNA: TGTGCCAGCAGTGAAGCGCTATACAGTCCAGATACGCAGTATTTT

clone size: -
D gene: -
V gene: TRBV6-6
J gene: TRBJ1-5
CDR3 protein: CASSYIQQPQHF
CDR3 DNA: TGTGCCAGCAGTTACATTCAACAGCCCCAGCATTTT

clone size: once
D gene: TRBD1
V gene: TRBV5-1
J gene: TRBJ2-1
CDR3 protein: CASSLDRGRVSEQFF
CDR3 DNA: TGCGCCAGCAGCCTTGACAGGGGGCGAGTATCCGAGCAGTTCTTC

clone size: once
D gene: -
V gene: TRBV19
J gene: TRBJ1-2
CDR3 protein: CASSATGYYYGYTF
CDR3 DNA: TGTGCCAGTAGTGCTACAGGATACTACTATGGCTACACCTTC

clone size: -
D gene: TRBD1
V gene: TRBV10-3
J gene: TRBJ2-7
CDR3 protein: CAINGQGQHEQYF
CDR3 DNA: TGTGCCATCAACGGACAGGGCCAACACGAGCAGTACTTC

clone size: -
D gene: -
V gene: TRBV21-1
J gene: TRBJ2-5
CDR3 protein: CASTNRLAGPREEETQYF
CDR3 DNA: TGTGCCAGCACTAATCGACTAGCGGGACCCCGGGAGGAGGAGACCCAGTACTTC

clone size: -
D gene: -
V gene: TRBV14
J gene: TRBJ2-7
CDR3 protein: CASSRRGATYEQYF
CDR3 DNA: TGTGCCAGCAGCCGTCGGGGGGCGACCTACGAGCAGTACTTC

clone size: -
D gene: TRBD2
V gene: TRBV5-4
J gene: TRBJ2-5
CDR3 protein: CASSSGTSGGAGETQYF
CDR3 DNA: TGTGCCAGCAGCTCTGGGACTAGCGGGGGGGCGGGAGAGACCCAGTACTTC

clone size: -
D gene: -
V gene: TRBV10-3
J gene: TRBJ2-1
CDR3 protein: CAISESVRQGNDNEQFF
CDR3 DNA: TGTGCCATCAGTGAGTCCGTCCGGCAGGGGAATGACAATGAGCAGTTCTTC

clone size: -
D gene: -
V gene: TRBV6-5
J gene: TRBJ2-7
CDR3 protein: CASSYRRSYEQYF
CDR3 DNA: TGTGCCAGCAGTTATAGGCGGTCCTACGAGCAGTACTTC

clone size: -
D gene: -
V gene: TRBV5-6
J gene: TRBJ1-6
CDR3 protein: CASSRLTGSSYNSPLHF
CDR3 DNA: TGTGCCAGCAGCCGCCTAACAGGGAGCTCCTATAATTCACCCCTCCACTTT

clone size: -
D gene: -
V gene: TRBV4-3
J gene: TRBJ2-3
CDR3 protein: CASSQDSYTDTQYF
CDR3 DNA: TGCGCCAGCAGCCAGGACAGCTACACAGATACGCAGTATTTT